Listed below are T cell receptor beta chains from one sample, sequenced in a study of cytomegalovirus exposure and HLA in healthy donors. TCRdb's table, derived via immunoSEQ multiplex PCR, lists solely in-frame clones and lacks some. The data contain approximately 150,000 clones, approximately 81% of them seen just once; the ten biggest clones take up 1.3%. Sequencing input: PBMCs. The source of these receptors is a man aged 45-65 years in good health and CMV-seropositive. CDR3s include the opening cysteine and the closing phenylalanine or tryptophan. A D gene is named only where the DNA matches it firmly. Only some rows state a clone size, as once, few, many or a class for expanded clones.

V gene	D gene	clone size	J gene	CDR3 DNA	CDR3 protein
TRBV7-3	-	-	TRBJ1-1	TGTGCCAGCAGCTTTTTTGCGGACACTGAAGCTTTCTTT	CASSFFADTEAFF
TRBV21-1	-	-	TRBJ1-1	TGTGCCAGCAGCAAAGGGAAAGGCGGGGGGAAGAGGAACACTGAAGCTTTCTTT	CASSKGKGGGKRNTEAFF
TRBV4-3	-	-	TRBJ2-1	TGCGCCAGCAGCCGGCAGGTATCCTACAATGAGCAGTTCTTC	CASSRQVSYNEQFF
TRBV5-1	TRBD1	once	TRBJ2-2	TGCGCCAGCAGCTATCCGGGACAGGGGACCGGGGAGCTGTTTTTT	CASSYPGQGTGELFF
TRBV5-4	TRBD2	-	TRBJ2-3	TGTGCCAGCAGCGTCCCTAGCGGGAGTGGGGCAGATACGCAGTATTTT	CASSVPSGSGADTQYF
TRBV7-2	-	-	TRBJ2-3	TGTGCCAGCTCTAGCTATCTTAGCACAGATACGCAGTATTTT	CASSSYLSTDTQYF
TRBV27	-	once	TRBJ1-1	TGTGCCAGCTGTATAGCGGTGGGGGGCACTGAAGCTTTCTTT	CASCIAVGGTEAFF
TRBV28	TRBD1	-	TRBJ1-3	TGTGCCAGCAGTAAGGACAGGGGCGGGGGAAACACCATATATTTT	CASSKDRGGGNTIYF
TRBV7-3	-	-	TRBJ1-5	TGTGCCAGCAGCTGGGGCTACCAGGGATTCCAGCCCCAGCATTTT	CASSWGYQGFQPQHF
TRBV28	-	-	TRBJ2-7	TGTGCCAGCAGTTTGCACGGGATTACGACCTACGAGCAGTACTTC	CASSLHGITTYEQYF
TRBV27	-	-	TRBJ2-1	TGTGCCAGCAGTTTATTGGGTTGGACAGCTAAAGGTACTGAGCAGTTCTTC	CASSLLGWTAKGTEQFF
TRBV7-9	-	-	TRBJ2-7	TGTGCCAGCAGCTCTACGACAACGCTAACCTACGAGCAGTACTTC	CASSSTTTLTYEQYF
TRBV14	TRBD1	-	TRBJ1-1	TGTGCCAGCAGCCAAGACCCAGGGGGCTCGGGCACTGAAGCTTTCTTT	CASSQDPGGSGTEAFF
TRBV19	-	-	TRBJ1-1	TGTGCCAGTAGTCCCCCGGGCGGCCAGGGGAACACTGAAGCTTTCTTT	CASSPPGGQGNTEAFF
TRBV27	-	-	TRBJ2-7	TGTGCCAGCAGCCCACAGGGTTCCTACGAGCAGTACTTC	CASSPQGSYEQYF
TRBV4-2	TRBD2	-	TRBJ2-7	TGTGCCAGCAGCCAACATAGCGGGGAGCCCTACGAGCAGTACTTC	CASSQHSGEPYEQYF
TRBV5-5	-	-	TRBJ2-7	TGTGCCAGCAGCTTGGTTCAGGGTCCCTACGAGCAGTACTTC	CASSLVQGPYEQYF
TRBV4-1	-	-	TRBJ1-4	TGCGCCAGCAGCCAAGTAGGCGAGATCGGGGAAAAACTGTTTTTT	CASSQVGEIGEKLFF
TRBV19	-	-	TRBJ2-3	TGTGCCAGTACAGGGCAGGGACTCCCAGATACGCAGTATTTT	CASTGQGLPDTQYF
TRBV6-5	TRBD1	-	TRBJ1-6	TGTGCCAGCAGTTACTCGCGGCGGCAGGGGGGTTCACCCCTCCACTTT	CASSYSRRQGGSPLHF
TRBV5-1	-	-	TRBJ2-5	TGCGCCAGCAGCTTGCACAGCGGTGGGGAGACCCAGTACTTC	CASSLHSGGETQYF
TRBV27	-	-	TRBJ2-1	TGTGCCAGCAGTTGGGCGCTTTACAATGAGCAGTTCTTC	CASSWALYNEQFF
TRBV4-3	TRBD1	-	TRBJ2-7	TGCGCCAGCAGCCAAGTGCGACAGGGGGAGGAGGAGCAGTACTTC	CASSQVRQGEEEQYF
TRBV5-4	TRBD2	-	TRBJ2-1	TGTGCCAGCAGCTTTCGGTTGGGGGGGGAAATCAATGAGCAGTTCTTC	CASSFRLGGEINEQFF
TRBV5-6	TRBD1	-	TRBJ2-3	TGTGCCAGCAGCCCAGGGGGATTCACAGATACGCAGTATTTT	CASSPGGFTDTQYF
TRBV28	-	-	TRBJ1-5	TGTGCCAGCAGTTCCCGTCAGCCCCAGCATTTT	CASSSRQPQHF
TRBV11-2	TRBD1	-	TRBJ1-4	TGTGCCAGCAGCTTAGGGCACAGGGGTCAGGAAAAACTGTTTTTT	CASSLGHRGQEKLFF
TRBV29-1	-	-	TRBJ2-1	TGCAGCGTTGTACTGCGGAGCTACAATGAGCAGTTCTTC	CSVVLRSYNEQFF
TRBV4-3	TRBD2	-	TRBJ2-1	TGCGCCAGCAGCCTGGGACTAGCGGGAGATAGTTACAATGAGCAGTTCTTC	CASSLGLAGDSYNEQFF
TRBV5-6	-	-	TRBJ1-1	TGTGCCAGCAGAGGAGACACTGAAGCTTTCTTT	CASRGDTEAFF
TRBV11-2	-	-	TRBJ2-1	TGTGCCAGCAGCTTAGAGTCGTGGCGGGGTCGATCCTACAATGAGCAGTTCTTC	CASSLESWRGRSYNEQFF
TRBV29-1	TRBD1	-	TRBJ1-1	TGCAGCGTTCTGCCAGGGGGCGGGAACACTGAAGCTTTCTTT	CSVLPGGGNTEAFF
TRBV30	-	-	TRBJ1-1	TGTGCCTGGAGTGTTAGGCAGGGTGAAGCTTTCTTT	CAWSVRQGEAFF
TRBV18	-	-	TRBJ2-3	TGTGCCAGCTCATCACCAGGGGCAGATACGCAGTATTTT	CASSSPGADTQYF
TRBV19	-	once	TRBJ2-1	TGTGCCAGTAGTATCCCCCTCAATGAGCAGTTCTTC	CASSIPLNEQFF
TRBV15	-	few	TRBJ2-5	TGTGCCACCAGCAGAGATAGGGGGGAGACCCAGTACTTC	CATSRDRGETQYF
TRBV7-3	TRBD1	-	TRBJ2-7	TGTGCCAGCAGCCCGACAGGGGGCGCCTCCTACGAGCAGTACTTC	CASSPTGGASYEQYF
TRBV7-2	TRBD1	-	TRBJ1-1	TGTGCCAGCAGCCTCGGACAGGGGAGCACTGAAGCTTTCTTT	CASSLGQGSTEAFF
TRBV18	-	-	TRBJ2-2	TGTGCCAGCTCACCGTACAGTGGTCCAAACACCGGGGAGCTGTTTTTT	CASSPYSGPNTGELFF
TRBV6-5	-	-	TRBJ1-1	TGTGCCAGCAGTTACGCCGCGGGGAGGACTGAAGCTTTCTTT	CASSYAAGRTEAFF
TRBV28	TRBD1	-	TRBJ2-5	TGTGCCAGCAGTTTTGGCGGACAGGGGACCCAGACCCAGTACTTC	CASSFGGQGTQTQYF
TRBV30	TRBD2	-	TRBJ2-3	TGTGCCGGGGGGTATCTAGCGGGGGCCACAGATACGCAGTATTTT	CAGGYLAGATDTQYF
TRBV5-1	TRBD1	-	TRBJ1-2	TGCGCCAGCGGTGGTGCACTCGGGACAGGCTACGAGGGCTACACCTTC	CASGGALGTGYEGYTF
TRBV5-4	-	-	TRBJ1-2	TGTGCCAGCAGCTTGGGGGCGCGTCCCTCAGATGGCTACACCTTC	CASSLGARPSDGYTF
TRBV6-5	-	-	TRBJ1-2	TGTGCCAGCACAGGCACTCAATCGGGGTATGGCTACACCTTC	CASTGTQSGYGYTF
TRBV5-1	TRBD1	-	TRBJ2-2	TGCGCCAGCAGCTTAAAACAGGGGGCGTGGGGCACCGGGGAGCTGTTTTTT	CASSLKQGAWGTGELFF
TRBV27	-	-	TRBJ1-1	TGTGCCAGCGCGATAGGACTGTTAAACACTGAAGCTTTCTTT	CASAIGLLNTEAFF
TRBV28	-	-	TRBJ1-2	TGTGCCAGCAGTGAGACAGTACCCATTTCCTATGGCTACACCTTC	CASSETVPISYGYTF
TRBV7-2	-	-	TRBJ2-7	TGTGCCAGCAGCTTAGTGGGGGGTGATGGGTTCTCCTACGAGCAGTACTTC	CASSLVGGDGFSYEQYF
TRBV6-1	-	-	TRBJ1-3	TGTGCCAGCAGTGGGGAGAACTTCGGGGGAAACACCATATATTTT	CASSGENFGGNTIYF
TRBV6-5	-	-	TRBJ2-1	TGTGCCAGCAGTTACTCTCTCTCAAGGCCAGGCAATGAGCAGTTCTTC	CASSYSLSRPGNEQFF
TRBV19	-	-	TRBJ1-5	TGTGCCAGTAGAGGGGCAGCATTCAATCAGCCCCAGCATTTT	CASRGAAFNQPQHF
TRBV5-8	TRBD1	-	TRBJ1-1	TGTGCCAGCAGCTTGGGGACAGGGATTCCCAGCACTGAAGCTTTCTTT	CASSLGTGIPSTEAFF
TRBV27	TRBD1	-	TRBJ2-5	TGTGCCAGCAGTTCACAGGGGTCCCCTCAAGAGACCCAGTACTTC	CASSSQGSPQETQYF
TRBV28	-	-	TRBJ1-4	TGTGCCAGCAGACATAATGAAAAACTGTTTTTT	CASRHNEKLFF
TRBV9	TRBD2	once	TRBJ2-3	TGTGCCAGCAGCAGGCTAGGTAGCGGGGGGGCCGGGGATACGCAGTATTTT	CASSRLGSGGAGDTQYF